The clone carrying this T cell receptor (beta chain) was recorded only once. The antigen is not known. The CDR3 runs to 14 residues. V was trimmed by 3 bases and J by 5 bases, leaving 11 bases between them. The germline gives CDR1 MNHEY, CDR2 SMNVEV (reference sequence). The sample is drawn from a study of long-term antiretroviral therapy in people with HIV. Overall study results and limits: Control repertoires displayed wider CDR3 length ranges than the HIV repertoires.

Runs used v3.0 of the immunoSEQ assay and were done at survey level. Sequencing was performed with immunoSEQ multiplex PCR; in TCRdb, only in-frame clones are kept and a portion is missing. The sample has about 20,000 clones; 85% to 90% are singletons. Sequencing used unsorted PBMCs, obtained 1.3 years after starting antiretroviral therapy. The chain couples TRBV27 to TRBJ1-5, with D possibly being TRBD1 (5 bases). The TCR sequence derives from a man in his sixties with HIV. CDR3: CASSFSGTHQPQHF. In DNA, the CDR3 is TGTGCCAGCAGTTTCTCTGGGACTCATCAGCCCCAGCATTTT.